This T cell receptor (beta chain) was retrieved from a study of blood T cell repertoires in COVID-19. Across the study: Specimens from acute and convalescent COVID-19 originated in the United States, Italy and Spain. The analysed material was cDNA or gDNA that came from T cells, B-cell-depleted T cells, or PBMCs.

CDR3 length: 15 amino acids. Germline lookup yields CDR1 SEHNR and CDR2 FQNEAQ (reference sequence). V was trimmed by 8 bases and J by 4 bases, leaving 20 bases between them. Recruited during active infection, patients (from Seattle) were subsequently followed longitudinally. Original methodology: Amplified reference gene primers provided the basis for estimating nucleated cell counts. Data came from immunoSEQ multiplex PCR; TCRdb stores just in-frame clones and leaves some out. The V and J calls and the clone size are those of that table, but D and trimming were determined from the DNA. There are 230,000 or so clones in the sample; 90% occur only once, and around 1.9% lies in the top ten.

The V and J genes are TRBV7-9 and TRBJ1-1; tentatively, D is TRBD1 (5 bases). The receptor was isolated from an older woman with COVID-19, enrolled during active disease. Sequenced material: peripheral blood. The CDR3 sequence: CASLPGGGVSTEAFF. CDR3 coding DNA: TGTGCCAGCCTACCCGGGGGGGGTGTAAGCACTGAAGCTTTCTTT.